Included here is one T cell receptor (beta chain) sequence, with context. As yet, its antigen is unknown. RNA transcripts gave rise to amplified TCR beta CDR3 regions. HTBI primers were the set used in a first-round RT-PCR of the TCR CDR3. TCRdb redid the calling of the multiplex PCR reads with MiXCR, one entry per CDR3 protein. Found here are some 350,000 distinct CDR3 sequences, approximately 14% of them singletons; the top ten hold approximately 35%. The sample is drawn from a study of T cells in Graves' hyperthyroidism and ophthalmopathy. Overall study results and limits: Blood also held most thyroid clonotypes expanded beyond 0.001. From stable hyperthyroidism, ophthalmopathy was set apart by a 13 V-J model.

Per the germline V gene, CDR1 is LNHNV and CDR2 is YYDKDF (reference sequence). The V end was cut by 0 bases, the J end by 4 bases, with 12 bases between. The CDR3 length is 15 residues. Pregnant or lactating patients were excluded, as were those with uncontrolled infection or other autoimmune disease. The chain couples TRBV15 to TRBJ1-2, with D possibly being TRBD1 (5 bases). This TCR was sampled from a woman in her forties with Graves' ophthalmopathy. The source material was blood. CDR3 nucleotides: TGTGCCACCAGCAGAGATTGGGGGGGAACCTATGGCTACACCTTC. It encodes CATSRDWGGTYGYTF. The full variable domain, completed using reference TRBV15 and TRBJ1-2, is DAMVIQNPRYQVTQFGKPVTLSCSQTLNHNVMYWYQQKSSQAPKLLFHYYDKDFNNEADTPDNFQSRRPNTSFCFLDIRSPGLGDTAMYLCATSRDWGGTYGYTFGSGTRLTVV.